This T cell receptor beta chain derives from a study of cytomegalovirus exposure and HLA in healthy donors. The study ran its PCR with 60 Vbeta and 13 Jbeta primers. Some clones are missing from TCRdb's copy, which holds only in-frame ones; the method was immunoSEQ multiplex PCR. The sample yields around 100,000 clones, approximately 70% seen once. V lost 5 bases and J lost 1, with 14 bases in between. Germline CDR1 reads KGHSH; CDR2 reads LQKENI. The length of the CDR3 is 15 residues. The receptor was derived from a man between 25 and 39 years old in good health and CMV-seropositive. The chain couples TRBV18 to TRBJ1-1; D may be TRBD1 (6 bases). The sequenced sample was PBMCs. CDR3 residues: CASSTFATGNTEAFF. CDR3 DNA: TGTGCCAGCTCAACTTTCGCGACAGGGAACACTGAAGCTTTCTTT.